This TCR beta chain originates from a study of regulatory T cells in long-lasting Graves disease. Study-wide background: Graves' patients with a new diagnosis had received antithyroid drugs under 3 months.

Both iRepertoire HTBI primers and Arm-PCR of CDR3 regions were used to build the TCR beta libraries. TCRdb called the multiplex PCR reads again in MiXCR, with one record for every CDR3 protein. The data show about 620,000 distinct CDR3 sequences, approximately 15% seen once. Comment on this clonotype: As yet, its antigen is unknown. Being one base from a much bigger clone, this may be a read error.

Study conclusions and caveats: Less diverse TCR repertoires were seen in persistent Graves' patients than in newly diagnosed ones.

This CDR3 is 14 amino acids long. Germline CDR1 is MNHEY and CDR2 is SVGEGT. Time point specified: newly diagnosed GD, antithyroid drugs for less than 3 months. PBMC RNA was the source of the TCR library. This sample was shared with a second study, whose subject was T cells in Graves' hyperthyroidism and ophthalmopathy.

This specimen consisted of peripheral blood mononuclear cells (PBMCs), obtained at new diagnosis, from a patient treated with antithyroid drugs. This clonotype was obtained from a woman aged 25-40 years with Graves disease. This rearrangement joins TRBV6-2 or TRBV6-3 to TRBJ1-5, with D unresolved. CDR3 sequence (DNA): TGTGCCAGCAGCGAAAGTGGGCTTCGTCAGTCCCAGCATTTT. Translation: CASSESGLRQSQHF.